Sequencing of this T cell receptor (beta chain) was carried out in a study of blood T cell repertoires in COVID-19. Study-level background: The study drew acute and convalescent COVID-19 samples from the United States, Italy and Spain. T cells, B-cell-depleted T cells, or PBMCs supplied cDNA or gDNA.

The authors' processing: Reference gene primer amplification yielded estimated nucleated cell counts. Sequencing was performed with immunoSEQ multiplex PCR; in TCRdb, only in-frame clones are kept and a portion is missing. V and J calls and clone size follow that table, whereas D and trimming were derived from the DNA. The table shows 65,000 to 95,000 clones, with 70% to 90% occurring only once. About this clone: This CDR3 is also generated by other DNA sequences in the sample.

Looked up from germline, CDR1 is MRHNA and CDR2 is SNTAGT. The ends were cut back, 3 bases at V and 4 bases at J, with 9 bases in the middle. This CDR3 has 13 residues. This clonotype was obtained from a man in his fifties with active COVID-19. The sample consisted of peripheral blood. The chain is built from TRBV6-4 and TRBJ1-1; D is possibly TRBD1 (5 bases). The CDR3 spells CASSEGRGTEAFF. The CDR3 coding sequence is TGTGCCAGCAGTGAGGGGAGGGGCACTGAAGCTTTCTTT.